Described below is a single T cell receptor (beta chain) sequence and its context. V was trimmed by 1 base and J by 5 bases, leaving 6 bases between them. Germline V gene data show CDR1 as SGHRS and CDR2 as YFSETQ. The CDR3 consists of 13 residues. These data belong to a study of blood T cell repertoires in COVID-19. Clones were sequenced by immunoSEQ multiplex PCR, and TCRdb holds only the in-frame ones, with some missing. The sample contains about 300,000 clones, about 85% of which appear only once. Material for sequencing was PBMCs or T cells enriched from blood (not recorded which). The rearrangement links TRBV5-1 to TRBJ1-4; D is unclear. This receptor was taken from a woman in her thirties who had recovered from COVID-19. The CDR3 region has the DNA TGCGCCAGCAGCTTGTCCAGGAATGAAAAACTGTTTTTT. Its translation is CASSLSRNEKLFF.